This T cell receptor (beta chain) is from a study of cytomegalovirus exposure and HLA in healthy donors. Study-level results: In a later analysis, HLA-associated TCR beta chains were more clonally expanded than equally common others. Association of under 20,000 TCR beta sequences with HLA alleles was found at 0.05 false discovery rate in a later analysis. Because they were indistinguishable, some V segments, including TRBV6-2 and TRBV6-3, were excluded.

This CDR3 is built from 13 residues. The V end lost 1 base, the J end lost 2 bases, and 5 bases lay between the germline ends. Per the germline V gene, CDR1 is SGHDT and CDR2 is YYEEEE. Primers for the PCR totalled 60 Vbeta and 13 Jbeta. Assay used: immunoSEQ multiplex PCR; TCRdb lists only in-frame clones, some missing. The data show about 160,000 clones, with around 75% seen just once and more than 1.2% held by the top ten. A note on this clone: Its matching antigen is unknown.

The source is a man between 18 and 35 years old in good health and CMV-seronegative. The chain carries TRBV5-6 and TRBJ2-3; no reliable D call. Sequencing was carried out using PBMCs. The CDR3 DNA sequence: TGTGCCAGCAGCTTGTACACCACAGATACGCAGTATTTT. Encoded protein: CASSLYTTDTQYF.